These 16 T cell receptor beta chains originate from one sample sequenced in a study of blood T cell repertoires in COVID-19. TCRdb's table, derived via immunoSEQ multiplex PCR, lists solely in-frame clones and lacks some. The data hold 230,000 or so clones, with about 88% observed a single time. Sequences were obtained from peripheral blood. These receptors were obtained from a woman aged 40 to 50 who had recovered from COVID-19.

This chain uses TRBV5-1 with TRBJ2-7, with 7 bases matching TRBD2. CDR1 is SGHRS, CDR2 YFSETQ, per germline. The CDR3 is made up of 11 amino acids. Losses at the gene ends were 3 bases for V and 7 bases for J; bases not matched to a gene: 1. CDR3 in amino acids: CASSWEGEQYF. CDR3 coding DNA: TGCGCCAGCAGCTGGGAGGGGGAGCAGTACTTC.

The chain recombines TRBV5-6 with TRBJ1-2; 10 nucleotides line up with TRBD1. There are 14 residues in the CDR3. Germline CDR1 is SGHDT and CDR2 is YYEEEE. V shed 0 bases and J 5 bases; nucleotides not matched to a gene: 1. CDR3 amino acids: CASSLGQGAYGYTF. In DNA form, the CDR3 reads TGTGCCAGCAGCTTGGGACAGGGGGCTTATGGCTACACCTTC.

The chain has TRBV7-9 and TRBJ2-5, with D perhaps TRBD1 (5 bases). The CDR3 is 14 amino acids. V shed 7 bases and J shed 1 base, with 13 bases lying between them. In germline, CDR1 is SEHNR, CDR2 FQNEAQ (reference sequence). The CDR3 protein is CASTPKTAQETQYF. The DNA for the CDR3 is TGTGCCAGCACCCCAAAGACAGCCCAAGAGACCCAGTACTTC.

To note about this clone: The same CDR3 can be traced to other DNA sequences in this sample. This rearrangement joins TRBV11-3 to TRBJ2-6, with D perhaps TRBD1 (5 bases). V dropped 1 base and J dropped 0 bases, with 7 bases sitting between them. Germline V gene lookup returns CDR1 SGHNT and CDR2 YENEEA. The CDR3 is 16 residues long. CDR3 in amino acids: CASSLGQGSGANVLTF. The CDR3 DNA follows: TGTGCCAGCAGCTTAGGTCAGGGCTCTGGGGCCAACGTCCTGACTTTC.

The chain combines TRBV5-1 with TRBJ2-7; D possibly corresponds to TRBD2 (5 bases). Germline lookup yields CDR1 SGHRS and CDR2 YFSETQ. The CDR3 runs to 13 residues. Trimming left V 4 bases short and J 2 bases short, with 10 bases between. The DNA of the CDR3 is TGCGCCAGCAGCGTCGGGGTTGCCTACGAGCAGTACTTC. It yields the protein CASSVGVAYEQYF.

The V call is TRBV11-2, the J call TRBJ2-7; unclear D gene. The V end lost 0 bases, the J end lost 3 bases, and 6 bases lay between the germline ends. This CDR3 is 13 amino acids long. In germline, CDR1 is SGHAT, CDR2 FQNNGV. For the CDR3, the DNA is TGTGCCAGCAGCTTAGAGCGTTACTACGAGCAGTACGTC. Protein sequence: CASSLERYYEQYV.

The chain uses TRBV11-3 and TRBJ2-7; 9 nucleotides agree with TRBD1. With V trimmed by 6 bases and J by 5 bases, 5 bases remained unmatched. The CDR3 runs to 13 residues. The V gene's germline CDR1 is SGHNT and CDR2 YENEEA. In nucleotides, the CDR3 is TGTGCCAGCAGGGGGGACAGGGCCCACGAGCAGTACGTC. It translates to CASRGDRAHEQYV.

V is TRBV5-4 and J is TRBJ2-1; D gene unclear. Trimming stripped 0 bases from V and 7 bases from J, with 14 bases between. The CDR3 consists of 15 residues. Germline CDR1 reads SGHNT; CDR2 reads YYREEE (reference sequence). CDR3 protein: CASSLALDLINEQFF. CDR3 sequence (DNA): TGTGCCAGCAGCTTGGCCTTAGACTTGATAAATGAGCAGTTCTTC.

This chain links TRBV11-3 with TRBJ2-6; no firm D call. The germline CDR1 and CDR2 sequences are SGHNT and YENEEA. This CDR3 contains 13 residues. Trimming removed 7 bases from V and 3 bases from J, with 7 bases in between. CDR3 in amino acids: CASTSFGANVLTF. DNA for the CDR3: TGTGCCAGCACCTCCTTTGGGGCCAACGTCCTGACTTTC.

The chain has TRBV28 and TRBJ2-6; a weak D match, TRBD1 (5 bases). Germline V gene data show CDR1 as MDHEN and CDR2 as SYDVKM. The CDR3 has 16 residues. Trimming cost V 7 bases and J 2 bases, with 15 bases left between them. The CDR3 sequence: CASKAQGTAGANVLTF. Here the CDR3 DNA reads TGTGCCAGCAAGGCGCAGGGTACAGCTGGGGCCAACGTCCTGACTTTC.

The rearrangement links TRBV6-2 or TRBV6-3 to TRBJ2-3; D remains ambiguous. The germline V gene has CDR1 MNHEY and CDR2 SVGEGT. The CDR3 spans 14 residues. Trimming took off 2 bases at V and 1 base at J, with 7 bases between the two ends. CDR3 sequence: CASSYVRGTDTQYF. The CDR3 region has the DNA TGTGCCAGCAGTTACGTTCGGGGCACAGATACGCAGTATTTT.

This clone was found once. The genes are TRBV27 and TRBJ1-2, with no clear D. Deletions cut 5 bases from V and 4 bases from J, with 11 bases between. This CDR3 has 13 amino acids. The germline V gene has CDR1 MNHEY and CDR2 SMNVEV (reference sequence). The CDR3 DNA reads TGTGCCAGCAGTCCGCGGGAGCCCTATGGCTACACCTTC. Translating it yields CASSPREPYGYTF.

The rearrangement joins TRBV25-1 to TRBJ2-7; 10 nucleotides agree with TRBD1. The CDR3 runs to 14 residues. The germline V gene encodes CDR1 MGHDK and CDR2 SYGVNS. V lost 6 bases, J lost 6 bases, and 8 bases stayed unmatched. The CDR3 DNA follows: TGTGCCAGCAGGGCAGCCGGGACAGGGGCCGAGCAGTACTTC. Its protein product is CASRAAGTGAEQYF.

DNA for the CDR3: TGTGCCAGTAGTTCGGCTAGGGGAAACTCCTACGAGCAGTACGTC. It translates to CASSSARGNSYEQYV. This sequence joins TRBV19 and TRBJ2-7, with D maybe TRBD1 (5 bases). The germline gives CDR1 LNHDA, CDR2 SQIVND (reference sequence). V was shortened by 5 bases and J by 0 bases, with 14 bases between the two germline ends. The CDR3 extends over 15 amino acids.

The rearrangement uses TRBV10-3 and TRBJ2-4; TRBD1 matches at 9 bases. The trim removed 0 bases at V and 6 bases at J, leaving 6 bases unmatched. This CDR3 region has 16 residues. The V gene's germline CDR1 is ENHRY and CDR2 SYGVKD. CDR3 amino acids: CAISESPGTGRNIQYF. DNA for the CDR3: TGTGCCATCAGTGAGTCTCCAGGGACAGGGAGAAACATTCAGTACTTC.

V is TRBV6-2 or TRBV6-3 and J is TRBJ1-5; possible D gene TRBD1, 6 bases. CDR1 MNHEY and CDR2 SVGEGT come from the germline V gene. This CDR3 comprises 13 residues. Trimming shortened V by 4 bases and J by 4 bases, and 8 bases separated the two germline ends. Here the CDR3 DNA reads TGTGCCAGCAGTTGGGACATTAATCAGCCCCAGCATTTT. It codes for CASSWDINQPQHF.